A selection of T cell receptor beta chains follows, all from one sample in a study of shared clonotypes between healthy human individuals. Here immunoSEQ multiplex PCR was the method, and the copy in TCRdb shows in-frame clones only, minus some. In the table there are approximately 640,000 clones, roughly 87% of which are singletons. The sequencing input was memory CD8+ T cells from PBMCs. The receptors here all came from a man younger than 35 in good health. Some clones in this sample may be carry-over from other donors' samples. Each CDR3 is given with its conserved first and last residue. D genes are given only for firm matches. The listing skips clone size in some rows; elsewhere it reads once, few, many or a size class.

d_gene	abundance	v_gene	j_gene	CDR3nt	CDR3aa
.	.	TRBV30	TRBJ2-7	TGTGCCTGGAGTGAGGCTAGCGACTCCTACGAGCAGTACTTC	CAWSEASDSYEQYF
.	.	TRBV13	TRBJ2-7	TGTGCCAGCAGCCAAACCTTAGGGCGGGACGAGCAGTACTTC	CASSQTLGRDEQYF
TRBD2	.	TRBV5-8	TRBJ2-5	TGTGCCAGCAGCAACATTGGACTAGCGGGAGAGACCCAGTACTTC	CASSNIGLAGETQYF
.	.	TRBV14	TRBJ1-4	TGTGCCAGCAGCCAAGAACCTAACCGAGCAACTAATGAAAAACTGTTTTTT	CASSQEPNRATNEKLFF
.	.	TRBV9	TRBJ1-6	TGTGCCAGCAGCCACGCAGGGAACACAAATTCACCCCTCCACTTT	CASSHAGNTNSPLHF
.	.	TRBV9	TRBJ1-1	TGTGCCAGCAGCGTAGTTGAGAGTAGGGCTCCTGAAGCTTTCTTT	CASSVVESRAPEAFF
TRBD1	.	TRBV7-8	TRBJ2-7	TGTGCCAGCAGCGCGGACAGGCCTTCTTACGAGCAGTACTTC	CASSADRPSYEQYF
.	.	TRBV5-6	TRBJ2-4	TGTGCCAGCCCTTCCAACCAGGCCGAATTAGCCAAAAACATTCAGTACTTC	CASPSNQAELAKNIQYF
TRBD1	once	TRBV5-1	TRBJ1-1	TGCGCCAGCAGCTTGGAGGGGACAGGGGTAAGGGGCACTGAAGCTTTCTTT	CASSLEGTGVRGTEAFF
.	.	TRBV19	TRBJ2-1	TGTGCCAGTAGTATAGTCCCGGGGCTTAGGAATGAGCAGTTCTTC	CASSIVPGLRNEQFF
.	.	TRBV7-9	TRBJ2-7	TGTGCCAGCAGCTTAGCATTCTACGAGCAGTACTTC	CASSLAFYEQYF
TRBD1	few	TRBV4-1	TRBJ2-7	TGCGCCAGCAGCCAAGATAGGGCAGGGGGCCTATACGAGCAGTACTTC	CASSQDRAGGLYEQYF
.	.	TRBV19	TRBJ1-4	TGTGCCAGTAGTATGTGGAGGGGGGATGAAAAACTGTTTTTT	CASSMWRGDEKLFF
.	.	TRBV27	TRBJ2-7	TGTGCCAGCAGTCCAGGGAGGAGCTACGAGCAGTACTTC	CASSPGRSYEQYF
.	once	TRBV6-1	TRBJ2-7	TGTGCCAGCATAATACAGGGTTCAGGCTACGAGCAGTACTTC	CASIIQGSGYEQYF
.	once	TRBV11-1	TRBJ2-2	TGTGCCAGCAGCTTAGTCAGGGGTAACACCGGGGAGCTGTTTTTT	CASSLVRGNTGELFF
TRBD1	.	TRBV7-8	TRBJ2-5	TGTGCCAGCAGCTCCAGAGTCAGGGGGGAGACCCAGTACTTC	CASSSRVRGETQYF
TRBD2	.	TRBV5-3	TRBJ2-7	TGTGCCAGAAGCCGCGCTTTTGCGGGAGGGCCCTACGAGCAGTACTTC	CARSRAFAGGPYEQYF
TRBD2	.	TRBV4-3	TRBJ2-7	TGCGCCAGCAGCCACGGTCGGTTAGCGGGGGCCTACGAGCAGTACTTC	CASSHGRLAGAYEQYF